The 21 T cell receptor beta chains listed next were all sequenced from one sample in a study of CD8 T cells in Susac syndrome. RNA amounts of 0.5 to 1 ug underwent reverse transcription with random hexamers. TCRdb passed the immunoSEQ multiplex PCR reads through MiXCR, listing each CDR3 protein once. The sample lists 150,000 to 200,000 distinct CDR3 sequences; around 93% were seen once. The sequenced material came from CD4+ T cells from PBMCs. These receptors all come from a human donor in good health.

This CDR3 reads CASGPGGQFF. The CDR3 region has the DNA TGTGCCAGCGGCCCCGGGGGGCAGTTCTTC. The chain combines TRBV6-6 with TRBJ2-1; TRBD2 might be the D (6 bases). Germline V gene sequence: CDR1 MNHNY, CDR2 SVGAGI (reference sequence). Trimming pared 8 bases from V and 12 bases from J, leaving 11 bases between. This CDR3 spans 10 amino acids.

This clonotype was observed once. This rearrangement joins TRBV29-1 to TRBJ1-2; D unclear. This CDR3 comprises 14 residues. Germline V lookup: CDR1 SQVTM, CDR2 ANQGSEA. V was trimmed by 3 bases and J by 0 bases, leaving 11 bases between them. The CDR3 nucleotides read TGCAGCGTTGATTCGGTCGGGACTAACTATGGCTACACCTTC. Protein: CSVDSVGTNYGYTF.

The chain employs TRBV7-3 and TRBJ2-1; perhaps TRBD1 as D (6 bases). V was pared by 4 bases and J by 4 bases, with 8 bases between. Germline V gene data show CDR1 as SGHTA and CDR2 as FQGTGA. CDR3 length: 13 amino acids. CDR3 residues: CASSSGHYNEQFF. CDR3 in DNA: TGTGCCAGCAGCTCGGGACATTACAATGAGCAGTTCTTC. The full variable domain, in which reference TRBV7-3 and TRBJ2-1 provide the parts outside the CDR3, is GAGVSQTPSNKVTEKGKYVELRCDPISGHTALYWYRQSLGQGPEFLIYFQGTGAADDSGLPNDRFFAVRPEGSVSTLKIQRTERGDSAVYLCASSSGHYNEQFFGPGTRLTVL.

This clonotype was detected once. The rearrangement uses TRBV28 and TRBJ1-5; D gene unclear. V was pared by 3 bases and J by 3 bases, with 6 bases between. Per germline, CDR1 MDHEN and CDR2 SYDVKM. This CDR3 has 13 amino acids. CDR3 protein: CASSFSHNQPQHF. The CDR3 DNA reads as TGTGCCAGCAGTTTCAGCCACAATCAGCCCCAGCATTTT.

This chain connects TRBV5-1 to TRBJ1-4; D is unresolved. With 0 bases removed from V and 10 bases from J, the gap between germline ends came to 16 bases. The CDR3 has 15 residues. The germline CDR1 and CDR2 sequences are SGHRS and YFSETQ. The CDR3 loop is CASSLEGFGKTKLFF. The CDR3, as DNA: TGCGCCAGCAGCTTGGAAGGGTTCGGGAAAACAAAACTGTTTTTT.

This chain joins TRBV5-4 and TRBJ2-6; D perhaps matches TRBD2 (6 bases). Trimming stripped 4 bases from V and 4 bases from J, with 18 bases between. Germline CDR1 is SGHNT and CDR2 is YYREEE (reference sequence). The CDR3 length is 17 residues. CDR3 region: CASSISAGNLGANVLTF. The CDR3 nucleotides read TGTGCCAGCAGCATCTCCGCGGGGAACTTGGGGGCCAACGTCCTGACTTTC. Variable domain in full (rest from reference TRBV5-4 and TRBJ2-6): ETGVTQSPTHLIKTRGQQVTLRCSSQSGHNTVSWYQQALGQGPQFIFQYYREEENGRGNFPPRFSGLQFPNYSSELNVNALELDDSALYLCASSISAGNLGANVLTFGAGSRLTVL.

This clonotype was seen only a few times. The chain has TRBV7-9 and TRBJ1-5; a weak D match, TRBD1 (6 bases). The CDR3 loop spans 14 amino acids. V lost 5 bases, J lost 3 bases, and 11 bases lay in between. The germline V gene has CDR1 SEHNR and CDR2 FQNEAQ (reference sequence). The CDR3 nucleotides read TGTGCCAGCAGCGAGGGGGTTCTCAATCAGCCCCAGCATTTT. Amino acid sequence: CASSEGVLNQPQHF.

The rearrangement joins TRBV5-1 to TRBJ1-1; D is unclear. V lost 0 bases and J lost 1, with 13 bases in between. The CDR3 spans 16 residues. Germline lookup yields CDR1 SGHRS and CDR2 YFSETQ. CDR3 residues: CASSLAPFAANTEAFF. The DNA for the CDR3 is TGCGCCAGCAGCTTGGCCCCTTTTGCAGCGAACACTGAAGCTTTCTTT. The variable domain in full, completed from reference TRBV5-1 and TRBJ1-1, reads KAGVTQTPRYLIKTRGQQVTLSCSPISGHRSVSWYQQTPGQGLQFLFEYFSETQRNKGNFPGRFSGRQFSNSRSEMNVSTLELGDSALYLCASSLAPFAANTEAFFGQGTRLTVV.

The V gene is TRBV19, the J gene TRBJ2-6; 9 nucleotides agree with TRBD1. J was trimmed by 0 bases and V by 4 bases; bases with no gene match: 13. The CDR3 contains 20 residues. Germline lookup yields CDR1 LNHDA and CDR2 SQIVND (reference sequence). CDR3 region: CASSTQRGTGGYSGANVLTF. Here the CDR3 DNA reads TGTGCCAGTAGTACTCAACGGGGTACAGGGGGCTACTCTGGGGCCAACGTCCTGACTTTC.

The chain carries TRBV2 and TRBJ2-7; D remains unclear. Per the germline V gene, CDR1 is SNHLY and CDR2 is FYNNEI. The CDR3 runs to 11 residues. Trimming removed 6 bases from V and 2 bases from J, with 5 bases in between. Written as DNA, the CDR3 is TGTGCCAGCAGGTTAACCTACGAGCAGTACGTC. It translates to CASRLTYEQYV.

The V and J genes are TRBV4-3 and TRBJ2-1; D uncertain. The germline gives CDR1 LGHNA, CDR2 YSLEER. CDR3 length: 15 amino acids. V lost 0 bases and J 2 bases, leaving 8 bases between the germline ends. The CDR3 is CASSQDLRTYNEQFF. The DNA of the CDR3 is TGCGCCAGCAGCCAAGATCTAAGGACCTACAATGAGCAGTTCTTC.

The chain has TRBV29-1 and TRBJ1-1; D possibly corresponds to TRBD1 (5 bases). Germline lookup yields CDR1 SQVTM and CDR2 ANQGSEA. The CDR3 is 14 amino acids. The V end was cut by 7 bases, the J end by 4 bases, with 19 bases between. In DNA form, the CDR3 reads TGCAGCGCCGACATTACCGGGACGGCCACTGAAGCTTTCTTT. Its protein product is CSADITGTATEAFF.

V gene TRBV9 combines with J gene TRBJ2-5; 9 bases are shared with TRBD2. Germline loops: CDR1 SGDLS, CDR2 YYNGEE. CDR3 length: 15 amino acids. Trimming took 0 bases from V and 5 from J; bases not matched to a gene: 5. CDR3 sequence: CASSVGGGAMETQYF. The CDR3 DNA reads TGTGCCAGCAGCGTAGGCGGGGGGGCCATGGAGACCCAGTACTTC.

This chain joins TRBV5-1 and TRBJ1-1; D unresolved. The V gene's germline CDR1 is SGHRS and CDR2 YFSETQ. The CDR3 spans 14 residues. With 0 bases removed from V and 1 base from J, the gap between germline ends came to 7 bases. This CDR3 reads CASSLAITNTEAFF. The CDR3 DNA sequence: TGCGCCAGCAGCTTGGCTATTACGAACACTGAAGCTTTCTTT.

Written as DNA, the CDR3 is TGTGCCAGCAGCTTATGGGGGGCAACTGGAAACACCATATATTTT. Protein sequence: CASSLWGATGNTIYF. V gene TRBV7-9 combines with J gene TRBJ1-3, with D possibly being TRBD1 (6 bases). The CDR3 length is 15 residues. The V gene's germline CDR1 is SEHNR and CDR2 FQNEAQ (reference sequence). The ends were cut back, 2 bases at V and 2 bases at J, with 10 bases in the middle.

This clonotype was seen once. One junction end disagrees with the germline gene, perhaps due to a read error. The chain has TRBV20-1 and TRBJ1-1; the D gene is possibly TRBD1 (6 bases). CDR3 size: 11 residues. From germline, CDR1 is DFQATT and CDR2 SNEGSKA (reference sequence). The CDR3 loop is CSAKTTGPTVF. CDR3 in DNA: TGCAGTGCTAAGACGACAGGTCCGACTGTCTTT.

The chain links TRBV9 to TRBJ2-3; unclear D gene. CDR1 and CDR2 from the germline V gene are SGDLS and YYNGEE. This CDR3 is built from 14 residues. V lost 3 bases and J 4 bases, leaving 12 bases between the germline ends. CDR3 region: CASSAPPSADTQYF. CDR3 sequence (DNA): TGTGCCAGCAGCGCCCCCCCGTCCGCAGATACGCAGTATTTT.

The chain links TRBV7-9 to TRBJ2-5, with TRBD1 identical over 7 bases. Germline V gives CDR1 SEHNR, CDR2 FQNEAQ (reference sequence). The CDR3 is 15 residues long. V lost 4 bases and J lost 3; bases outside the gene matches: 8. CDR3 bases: TGTGCCAGCAGCTCAAAACAGGACAGGAAAGAGACCCAGTACTTC. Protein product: CASSSKQDRKETQYF.

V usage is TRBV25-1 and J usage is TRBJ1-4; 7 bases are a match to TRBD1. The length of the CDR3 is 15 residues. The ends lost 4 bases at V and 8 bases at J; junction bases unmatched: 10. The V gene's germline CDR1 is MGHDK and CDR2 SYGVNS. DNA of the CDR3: TGTGCCAGCAGTGGGACCCCAGGGGGGGCCGAAAAACTGTTTTTT. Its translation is CASSGTPGGAEKLFF.

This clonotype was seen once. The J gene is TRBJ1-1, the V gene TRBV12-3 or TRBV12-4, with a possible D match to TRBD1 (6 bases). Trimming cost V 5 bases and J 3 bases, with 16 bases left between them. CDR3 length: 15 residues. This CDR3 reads CASSLQGRGDTEAFF. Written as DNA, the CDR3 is TGTGCCAGCAGTCTTCAGGGAAGGGGGGACACTGAAGCTTTCTTT.

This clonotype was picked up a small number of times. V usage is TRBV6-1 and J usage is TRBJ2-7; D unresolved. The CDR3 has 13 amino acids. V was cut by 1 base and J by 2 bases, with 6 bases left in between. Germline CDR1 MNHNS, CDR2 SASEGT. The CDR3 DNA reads TGTGCCAGCAGTGAAGGCAGTACCTACGAGCAGTACTTC. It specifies CASSEGSTYEQYF.